This T cell receptor (beta chain) was recorded in a study of cytomegalovirus exposure and HLA in healthy donors. Healthy bone marrow donors supplied every sample. PCR amplification relied on 60 Vbeta primers (plus 13 Jbeta primers). TCRdb keeps only in-frame clones here, not all; method: immunoSEQ multiplex PCR. The table has just over 200,000 clones, roughly 80% seen once. V shed 1 base and J shed 4 bases, with 10 bases lying between them. CDR3 size: 14 residues. Germline V gene sequence: CDR1 SQVTM, CDR2 ANQGSEA. Note on this clone: Its antigen is not known.

Study-wide points: Immune exposure information comprised only CMV serostatus.

V is TRBV29-1 and J is TRBJ2-2, with D perhaps matching TRBD2 (6 bases). Material for sequencing was PBMCs. The receptor was isolated from a man aged 50 to 60 in good health and CMV-seronegative. DNA for the CDR3: TGCAGCGTTGAAGGGGGAGGCGGCACCGGGGAGCTGTTTTTT. Encoded protein: CSVEGGGGTGELFF.